Listed here are 27 T cell receptor beta chains from one sample, sequenced in a study of blood T cells in healthy people across ages. The authors ran a second PCR of about 6 to 11 cycles using a sample-barcoded 5' primer and a J-beta primer mix. TCRdb passed the 5' RACE reads through MiXCR, listing each CDR3 protein once. The table records about 1.4 million distinct CDR3 sequences, approximately 59% of them present only once. The sample comprised blood. All receptors derive from a man aged 18 to 30 in good health.

This clonotype was seen a single time. V and J are TRBV7-9 and TRBJ2-7; no firm D call. Trimming pared 5 bases from V and 7 bases from J, leaving 3 bases between. Germline values: CDR1 SEHNR, CDR2 FQNEAQ (reference sequence). The CDR3 runs to 9 residues. The CDR3 nucleotides are TGTGCCAGCAGCCCAGAGCAGTACTTC. Translated, it gives CASSPEQYF. Full variable domain (rest looked up from reference TRBV7-9 and TRBJ2-7): DTGVSQNPRHKITKRGQNVTFRCDPISEHNRLYWYRQTLGQGPEFLTYFQNEAQLEKSRLLSDRFSAERPKGSFSTLEIQRTEQGDSAMYLCASSPEQYFGPGTRLTVT.

The rearrangement uses TRBV3-1 and TRBJ2-1; possible D gene TRBD1, 5 bases. Germline CDR1 LGHDT, CDR2 YNNKEL (reference sequence). The CDR3 has 17 amino acids. V lost 4 bases and J lost 0, with 16 bases in between. CDR3 bases: TGTGCCAGCAGCCCCCAGGAGACAGAAGACTCCTACAATGAGCAGTTCTTC. Protein: CASSPQETEDSYNEQFF.

This clonotype turned up a few times. V gene TRBV28 combines with J gene TRBJ2-7; 7 bases agree with TRBD1. The junction had 16 bases not matched to a gene; V was cut back by 4 bases and J by 1 base. CDR1 and CDR2 from the germline V gene are MDHEN and SYDVKM. There are 18 residues in the CDR3. CDR3 sequence (DNA): TGTGCCAGCAGTTACCCCGACAGGGCTCCTACCCCTTCCTACGAGCAGTACTTC. Its translation is CASSYPDRAPTPSYEQYF. Looking up the rest from reference TRBV28 and TRBJ2-7 gives the full variable domain: DVKVTQSSRYLVKRTGEKVFLECVQDMDHENMFWYRQDPGLGLRLIYFSYDVKMKEKGDIPEGYSVSREKKERFSLILESASTNQTSMYLCASSYPDRAPTPSYEQYFGPGTRLTVT.

This rearrangement joins TRBV12-3 or TRBV12-4 to TRBJ1-1, with D possibly matching TRBD1 (5 bases). The CDR3 extends over 14 amino acids. The V gene lost 5 bases and the J gene lost 1 base, with 11 bases spanning the gap. CDR3 DNA sequence: TGTGCCAGCAGTCTCCGGGACCCGAACACTGAAGCTTTCTTT. Translation: CASSLRDPNTEAFF.

This clonotype was seen only a few times. The gene calls are TRBV2 and TRBJ2-4; perhaps TRBD2 as D (6 bases). The J call is uncertain, as TRBJ2-7 better fits the DNA end. The CDR3 has 11 residues. CDR1 SNHLY and CDR2 FYNNEI come from the germline V gene. The CDR3 coding sequence is TGTGCCAGTATGGCCGGGGGCGAGCAGTACTTC. Protein product: CASMAGGEQYF.

Only a few counts were recorded for this clonotype. V usage is TRBV4-2 and J usage is TRBJ2-1; 8 bases map to TRBD1. Germline CDR1 reads LGHNA; CDR2 reads YNFKEQ. After removal of 0 bases from V and 8 bases from J, the junction contained 6 bases not matched to a gene. The CDR3 is made up of 15 amino acids. CDR3 residues: CASSQDFGDRHEQFF. The CDR3 bases are TGTGCCAGCAGCCAAGATTTTGGGGACAGGCATGAGCAGTTCTTC.

About this clonotype itself: The junction shows a germline mismatch at one end, possibly a read error. The chain uses TRBV6-1 and TRBJ1-2; TRBD1 is a possible D gene (5 bases). The CDR3 length is 15 residues. Germline lookup yields CDR1 MNHNS and CDR2 SASEGT. CDR3 sequence reads: CASSEGQGQGYGYTF. In DNA form, the CDR3 reads TGTGCCAGCAGCGAAGGTCAGGGCCAGGGCTATGGCTACACCTTC.

This clonotype has a handful of counts. The chain has TRBV10-3 and TRBJ1-2; D is possibly TRBD1 (5 bases). The ends were cut back, 0 bases at V and 6 bases at J, with 11 bases in the middle. Germline V gives CDR1 ENHRY, CDR2 SYGVKD. This CDR3 contains 14 residues. CDR3 amino acids: CAISESGRADGYTF. CDR3 nucleotides: TGTGCCATCAGTGAGTCGGGCAGGGCAGATGGCTACACCTTC.

The chain combines TRBV6-2 or TRBV6-3 with TRBJ2-6; D is unclear. This CDR3 spans 16 amino acids. Germline CDR1 reads MNHEY; CDR2 reads SVGEGT. V gave up 5 bases and J gave up 2 bases, with 13 bases separating them. The chain's CDR3 is CASSTSLRTGANVLTF. The DNA of the CDR3 is TGTGCCAGCAGTACATCTCTAAGAACTGGGGCCAACGTCCTGACTTTC.

The chain has TRBV6-1 and TRBJ2-1; tentative D call: TRBD1 (5 bases). Between the trimmed V and J ends, which lost 3 bases and 7 bases, there was a span of 16 bases. The CDR3 is 15 residues long. The germline gives CDR1 MNHNS, CDR2 SASEGT. The CDR3 bases are TGTGCCAGCAGTGAGAGGCAGGGCGGTGGGAATGAGCAGTTCTTC. It is translated as CASSERQGGGNEQFF.

The chain couples TRBV3-1 to TRBJ1-6; D is perhaps TRBD1 (5 bases). Germline V lookup: CDR1 LGHDT, CDR2 YNNKEL (reference sequence). V gave up 4 bases and J gave up 9 bases, with 16 bases separating them. This CDR3 has 15 residues. In DNA form, the CDR3 reads TGTGCCAGCAGCCCATTTGGACAAAAAGGTTCACCCCTCCACTTT. It is translated as CASSPFGQKGSPLHF.

The chain joins TRBV13 to TRBJ1-1; D uncertain. The V gene lost 5 bases and the J gene lost 8 bases, with 12 bases spanning the gap. The CDR3 length is 12 residues. CDR1 PRHDT and CDR2 FYEKMQ come from the germline V gene (reference sequence). The DNA for the CDR3 is TGTGCCAGCAGCCACGATGAGGAGGAAGCTTTCTTT. Its protein product is CASSHDEEEAFF. The full variable domain, rest sourced from reference TRBV13 and TRBJ1-1, is AAGVIQSPRHLIKEKRETATLKCYPIPRHDTVYWYQQGPGQDPQFLISFYEKMQSDKGSIPDRFSAQQFSDYHSELNMSSLELGDSALYFCASSHDEEEAFFGQGTRLTVV.

The rearrangement joins TRBV9 to TRBJ1-4; D is ambiguous. The CDR3 has 16 residues. Germline lookup yields CDR1 SGDLS and CDR2 YYNGEE. V was cut by 3 bases and J by 4 bases, with 16 bases left in between. The CDR3 spells CASSGAGRSGNEKLFF. The CDR3 DNA sequence: TGTGCCAGCAGCGGGGCGGGCAGATCCGGTAATGAAAAACTGTTTTTT.

This chain links TRBV20-1 with TRBJ1-2, with TRBD1 matching 8 bases. The germline V gene has CDR1 DFQATT and CDR2 SNEGSKA (reference sequence). The ends lost 6 bases at V and 6 bases at J; junction bases unmatched: 9. The CDR3 consists of 13 residues. DNA of the CDR3: TGCAGTGCCCGGCAGGGGGCGAGGAATGGCTACACCTTC. Its translation is CSARQGARNGYTF.

The V call is TRBV9, the J call TRBJ2-1; D gene uncertain. V was cut by 8 bases and J by 6 bases, with 18 bases left in between. Germline V gene lookup returns CDR1 SGDLS and CDR2 YYNGEE. The CDR3 runs 14 residues. This CDR3 reads CASSVGAGANEQFF. CDR3 nucleotide sequence: TGTGCCAGTAGTGTCGGAGCAGGCGCCAATGAGCAGTTCTTC.

J is TRBJ2-7 and V is TRBV11-2, with no clear D. The CDR3 totals 14 residues. CDR1 is SGHAT, CDR2 FQNNGV, per germline. The V and J ends lost 6 bases and 1 base respectively, with 13 bases between them. CDR3 in DNA: TGTGCCAGCAGGCTCTTCGGGTCGTCCTACGAGCAGTACTTC. It specifies CASRLFGSSYEQYF.

In this sample, this clonotype turned up once. The chain carries TRBV6-1 and TRBJ2-2; D is unclear. Between the trimmed V and J ends, which lost 7 bases and 6 bases, there was a span of 6 bases. The CDR3 is 11 residues long. Germline CDR1 is MNHNS and CDR2 is SASEGT. This CDR3 reads CASNFAGELFF. The CDR3 DNA follows: TGTGCCAGCAACTTTGCCGGGGAGCTGTTTTTT.

The chain couples TRBV27 to TRBJ1-6; 7 bases align to TRBD1. Germline assignment: CDR1 MNHEY and CDR2 SMNVEV (reference sequence). The CDR3 runs to 16 residues. J gave up 2 bases and V 3 bases, and 4 bases lay outside the gene matches. This chain's CDR3 is CASSFRRGPYNSPLHF. For the CDR3, the DNA is TGTGCCAGCAGTTTCAGGAGGGGGCCCTATAATTCACCCCTCCACTTT.

The rearrangement joins TRBV9 to TRBJ2-1, with D tentatively TRBD2 (7 bases). The J call may not be correct, given that the DNA end is closer to TRBJ2-7. Germline-derived CDR1 and CDR2 are SGDLS and YYNGEE. CDR3 length: 17 amino acids. The CDR3 DNA reads TGTGCCAGCAGCGCCGGCCTTTGGCGGGGGCTACCCTACGAGCAGTACTTC. Translating gives CASSAGLWRGLPYEQYF.

CDR3 sequence (DNA): TGTGCCAGCACCCAACGTGGACAGGCCCTCCTTACCTACGAGCAGTACTTC. It encodes CASTQRGQALLTYEQYF. The chain recombines TRBV6-4 with TRBJ2-5, with 7 positions matching TRBD1. The end of the DNA aligns better with TRBJ2-7, so the J call may be wrong. Germline values: CDR1 MRHNA, CDR2 SNTAGT. CDR3 length: 17 residues.

The V gene is TRBV12-3 or TRBV12-4, the J gene TRBJ2-5, with 7 bases aligning to TRBD2. The CDR3 loop spans 13 amino acids. The V segment lost 7 bases and the J segment 0 bases; nucleotides outside the gene matches: 2. The DNA of the CDR3 is TGTGCCAGCACACGGGGGGACCAAGAGACCCAGTACTTC. Residues: CASTRGDQETQYF.

This rearrangement joins TRBV5-1 to TRBJ2-5; D gene unclear. Trimming stripped 0 bases from V and 9 bases from J, with 12 bases between. The CDR3 sequence is 13 residues long. Germline assignment: CDR1 SGHRS and CDR2 YFSETQ. CDR3 sequence (DNA): TGCGCCAGCAGCTTGGATAGCAATCAGCCCCAGTACTTC. It codes for CASSLDSNQPQYF.

This clonotype was detected once. The chain recombines TRBV28 with TRBJ2-7; D gene unclear. This CDR3 region has 15 residues. Trimming shortened V by 4 bases and J by 11 bases, and 24 bases separated the two germline ends. Germline CDR1 and CDR2: MDHEN and SYDVKM. CDR3: CASSSEESDRRRKYF. The CDR3 DNA is TGTGCCAGCAGTTCAGAGGAGTCGGACCGCCGAAGAAAGTACTTC.

This clonotype was recorded once. The CDR3 is CASRSDRVGLREQYF. The CDR3 DNA reads TGTGCCAGCAGGTCCGACAGGGTGGGCCTCCGCGAGCAGTACTTC. V and J are TRBV12-3 or TRBV12-4 and TRBJ2-5; TRBD1 matches 7 bases. Gene TRBJ2-7 matches the end of the DNA better, so the J call may be wrong. The CDR3 is 15 amino acids.

The chain uses TRBV10-1 and TRBJ2-1; 8 bases line up with TRBD1. The V and J ends lost 2 bases and 2 bases, in that order; junction bases with no gene match: 11. Per the germline V gene, CDR1 is WNHNN and CDR2 is SYGVQD (reference sequence). The CDR3 runs 18 residues. The CDR3 reads CASSEGQGWERAYNEQFF. The DNA for the CDR3 is TGCGCCAGCAGTGAGGGACAGGGATGGGAACGCGCCTACAATGAGCAGTTCTTC.

This clonotype was detected only a few times. The chain links TRBV6-5 to TRBJ1-5; unclear D gene. The germline V gene has CDR1 MNHEY and CDR2 SVGAGI. V shed 6 bases and J shed 9 bases, with 15 bases lying between them. The CDR3 length is 13 residues. For the CDR3, the DNA is TGTGCCAGCAGACTACGGACCGGGCTGCCCCAGCATTTT. Translation gives CASRLRTGLPQHF.

The chain carries TRBV4-2 and TRBJ2-1; maybe TRBD1 (5 bases). Germline CDR1 is LGHNA and CDR2 is YNFKEQ. This CDR3 has 12 amino acids. The V gene lost 6 bases and the J gene lost 14 bases, with 17 bases spanning the gap. The CDR3 DNA sequence: TGTGCCAGCAGTGGTGGGGCGGATGAAGAGTTCTTC. Amino acid sequence: CASSGGADEEFF.